The entry that follows covers one TCR beta chain sequence. The data were obtained in a study of blood T cell repertoires in COVID-19. Whole-study context: Researchers got acute and convalescent COVID-19 samples from the United States, Italy and Spain.

This CDR3 contains 11 residues. Per the original data handling: Counts of nucleated cells, estimated from reference gene primer amplification, were obtained. Clones were sequenced by immunoSEQ multiplex PCR, and TCRdb holds only the in-frame ones, with some missing. V and J calls and clone size are those listed in that table; D and trimming were worked out from the DNA. Of about 310,000 clones in the sample, around 86% are singletons; the top ten hold 1%. Sequenced input: peripheral blood. The clonotype comes from a man aged 45-65 years with active or convalescent COVID-19. The chain employs TRBV21-1 and TRBJ1-2. TRBV21-1 is given as a pseudogene. CDR3 sequence reads: CVSNRCHGYTF. The CDR3 DNA is TGTGTCAGCAATCGGTGCCATGGCTACACCTTC.